The 27 T cell receptor beta chains reported below all come from one sample, sequenced in a study of regulatory T cells in long-lasting Graves disease. Time point indicated: newly diagnosed GD, antithyroid drugs for less than 3 months. The TCR library used RNA extracted from PBMCs. Arm-PCR of CDR3 regions with iRepertoire HTBI primers generated TCR beta libraries. TCRdb itself ran the multiplex PCR reads through MiXCR, one entry per CDR3 protein. The repertoire holds 450,000 to 600,000 distinct CDR3 sequences, less than 15% seen once, with approximately 9.3% in the top ten. The sample also formed part of further work on T cells in Graves' hyperthyroidism and ophthalmopathy.

The sample consisted of peripheral blood mononuclear cells (PBMCs), taken at new diagnosis, from a patient treated with antithyroid drugs. These TCRs come from a man between 25 and 39 years old with Graves disease.

This clonotype was recorded many times. V gene TRBV6-2 or TRBV6-3 combines with J gene TRBJ2-5; no definite D call. CDR1 and CDR2 (germline): MNHEY, SVGEGT. The germline V and J ends were trimmed by 5 bases and 6 bases, with 10 bases remaining between them. CDR3 length: 12 residues. CDR3 DNA: TGTGCCAGCAGTGAAATCCTGCAGACCCAGTACTTC. It codes for CASSEILQTQYF.

The rearrangement joins TRBV19 to TRBJ1-1; D gene ambiguous. The CDR3 extends over 13 amino acids. V dropped 1 base and J dropped 11 bases, with 14 bases sitting between them. Germline values: CDR1 LNHDA, CDR2 SQIVND (reference sequence). DNA of the CDR3: TGTGCCAGTAGTATAGGCGGTCTAACTCGGGCTTTCTTT. Translating it yields CASSIGGLTRAFF.

This clonotype occurred many times. The chain uses TRBV12-3 or TRBV12-4 and TRBJ1-2, with TRBD1 matching over 10 bases. The CDR3 has 12 amino acids. J gave up 6 bases and V 7 bases, and 2 bases lay outside the gene matches. The CDR3 loop is CASTGTGDGYTF. Here the CDR3 DNA reads TGTGCCAGCACCGGGACAGGGGATGGCTACACCTTC.

There are many counts of this clonotype. The V and J genes are TRBV29-1 and TRBJ2-7; D ambiguous. Germline V gene lookup returns CDR1 SQVTM and CDR2 ANQGSEA. CDR3 length: 15 residues. V lost 1 base to trimming and J lost 2 bases, with 15 bases between them. The CDR3, as DNA: TGCAGCGTTGAAGTGTCGGAACAGAACACCTACGAGCAGTACTTC. Residues: CSVEVSEQNTYEQYF.

Only a few counts were recorded for this clonotype. As DNA, the CDR3 is TGCGCCAGCAGCTCGCGACTAGCGGGAGGACAAACCTACGAGCAGTACTTC. It translates to CASSSRLAGGQTYEQYF. The gene calls are TRBV5-1 and TRBJ2-7; TRBD2 matches at 13 bases. Germline V gene data show CDR1 as SGHRS and CDR2 as YFSETQ. This CDR3 has 17 amino acids. The junction had 8 bases not matched to a gene; V was cut back by 3 bases and J by 2 bases.

This clonotype was observed a handful of times. This chain uses TRBV20-1 with TRBJ1-2, with D maybe TRBD1 (5 bases). Germline CDR1 DFQATT, CDR2 SNEGSKA (reference sequence). This CDR3 has 16 residues. V was cut by 0 bases and J by 4 bases, with 18 bases left in between. CDR3 DNA sequence: TGCAGTGCTAGAGATCCAAAGGGGTGGGAGCCCTATGGCTACACCTTC. It encodes CSARDPKGWEPYGYTF.

At least ten counts were recorded for this clonotype. This sequence joins TRBV19 and TRBJ2-7; 7 nucleotides match TRBD2. The V gene end was trimmed by 3 bases and the J gene end by 3 bases; junction bases not matched to a gene: 5. Germline V lookup: CDR1 LNHDA, CDR2 SQIVND (reference sequence). CDR3 length: 14 amino acids. In DNA form, the CDR3 reads TGTGCCAGTAGTATTGCGCGGGGGAACTACGAGCAGTACTTC. Translation gives CASSIARGNYEQYF.

This clonotype was detected ten times or more. The V gene is TRBV27, the J gene TRBJ2-3; 16 bases agree with TRBD2. CDR3 size: 15 residues. From germline, CDR1 is MNHEY and CDR2 SMNVEV (reference sequence). The ends lost 6 bases at V and 6 bases at J; junction bases unmatched: 3. The CDR3 reads CASRGLAGGLDTQYF. CDR3 nucleotides: TGTGCCAGCAGGGGACTAGCGGGAGGGTTGGATACGCAGTATTTT.

J is TRBJ2-2 and V is TRBV6-1; 7 bases align to TRBD1. The germline CDR1 and CDR2 sequences are MNHNS and SASEGT. The CDR3 is 14 residues long. V dropped 6 bases and J dropped 4; count of bases not matched to a gene: 5. The CDR3 DNA reads TGTGCCAGCAGCGAGGGGGCCCCCACCGGGGAGCTGTTTTTT. Translation gives CASSEGAPTGELFF.

This clonotype came up a few times. The J gene is TRBJ2-5, the V gene TRBV5-1; D is ambiguous. The germline gives CDR1 SGHRS, CDR2 YFSETQ. The CDR3 length is 13 residues. Trimming left V 6 bases short and J 2 bases short, with 11 bases between. The CDR3 DNA sequence: TGCGCCAGCATGACCGGTTATCAAGAGACCCAGTACTTC. Protein product: CASMTGYQETQYF.

The chain recombines TRBV20-1 with TRBJ2-2, with 7 nucleotides matching TRBD2. The CDR3 is 15 residues long. Germline assignment: CDR1 DFQATT and CDR2 SNEGSKA (reference sequence). V was pared by 4 bases and J by 1 base, with 6 bases of the junction left unmatched. The CDR3 sequence is CSAKKTSRNTGELFF. The CDR3 DNA reads TGCAGTGCTAAAAAGACTAGCAGGAACACCGGGGAGCTGTTTTTT.

This clonotype was observed many times. The V and J genes are TRBV29-1 and TRBJ2-3; D unclear. Trimming cost V 6 bases and J 6 bases, with 10 bases left between them. CDR3 length: 11 residues. The germline V gene has CDR1 SQVTM and CDR2 ANQGSEA. The CDR3 DNA reads TGCAGCGTCCCCTCCGCGGATACGCAGTATTTT. Residues: CSVPSADTQYF.

This clonotype showed up just a few times. The V and J genes are TRBV18 and TRBJ2-5; D perhaps matches TRBD2 (6 bases). Trimming stripped 3 bases from V and 2 bases from J, with 13 bases between. There are 15 residues in the CDR3. Germline lookup yields CDR1 KGHSH and CDR2 LQKENI. CDR3 region: CASSPPGSGQETQYF. CDR3 nucleotides: TGTGCCAGCTCACCTCCCGGGAGTGGGCAAGAGACCCAGTACTTC.

In this sample, this clonotype turned up a few times. The chain combines TRBV20-1 with TRBJ2-3; maybe TRBD2 (5 bases). CDR3 length: 13 residues. V lost 1 base to trimming and J lost 4 bases, with 9 bases between them. The germline V gene has CDR1 DFQATT and CDR2 SNEGSKA (reference sequence). The CDR3 loop is CSARGWGADTQYF. CDR3 DNA: TGCAGTGCTAGAGGCTGGGGAGCAGATACGCAGTATTTT.

This clonotype was detected a few times. J is TRBJ1-2 and V is TRBV18, with D maybe TRBD1 (5 bases). Trimming pared 3 bases from V and 4 bases from J, leaving 9 bases between. Germline V gives CDR1 KGHSH, CDR2 LQKENI. The CDR3 extends over 13 amino acids. The CDR3 sequence: CASSPAGFYGYTF. In DNA, the CDR3 is TGTGCCAGCTCACCCGCAGGGTTCTATGGCTACACCTTC.

This clonotype has a handful of counts. The V and J genes are TRBV6-2 or TRBV6-3 and TRBJ2-4; 7 nucleotides match TRBD2. Germline V lookup: CDR1 MNHEY, CDR2 SVGEGT. With V trimmed by 9 bases and J by 2 bases, 4 bases remained unmatched. The CDR3 runs 13 residues. The CDR3 nucleotides are TGTGCCAGTCTGGGGGGGTCCAAAAACATTCAGTACTTC. As protein: CASLGGSKNIQYF.

This clonotype showed up just a few times. The chain combines TRBV5-1 with TRBJ1-2; no reliable D call. The CDR3 is 14 amino acids. The germline V gene encodes CDR1 SGHRS and CDR2 YFSETQ. The V end was cut by 2 bases, the J end by 7 bases, with 15 bases between. CDR3 sequence (DNA): TGCGCCAGCAGCTTTATGGTTGAGGGAGGTGGCTACACCTTC. Its translation is CASSFMVEGGGYTF.

This clonotype was counted ten times or more. The rearrangement joins TRBV15 to TRBJ2-5; the D is unclear. Trimming cost V 6 bases and J 7 bases, with 9 bases left between them. The germline CDR1 and CDR2 sequences are LNHNV and YYDKDF (reference sequence). CDR3 size: 11 residues. CDR3 sequence (DNA): TGTGCCACCAGGGCCCGCGGGACCCAGTACTTC. Protein product: CATRARGTQYF. The variable domain in full, with the rest retrieved from reference TRBV15 and TRBJ2-5, is DAMVIQNPRYQVTQFGKPVTLSCSQTLNHNVMYWYQQKSSQAPKLLFHYYDKDFNNEADTPDNFQSRRPNTSFCFLDIRSPGLGDTAMYLCATRARGTQYFGPGTRLLVL.

This clonotype was counted ten times or more. The V and J genes are TRBV7-3 and TRBJ2-1, with TRBD2 identical over 9 bases. Unmatched junction bases numbered 6, after V lost 5 bases and J lost 4 bases. This CDR3 has 15 amino acids. In germline, CDR1 is SGHTA, CDR2 FQGTGA. The CDR3 DNA follows: TGTGCCAGCAGCCTGCTAGCGGGACAGTACAATGAGCAGTTCTTC. As protein: CASSLLAGQYNEQFF.

The chain recombines TRBV4-1 with TRBJ2-5, with 8 bases fitting TRBD1. Germline lookup yields CDR1 MGHRA and CDR2 YSYEKL. V lost 3 bases and J lost 6; bases outside the gene matches: 6. This CDR3 region has 14 residues. As DNA, the CDR3 is TGCGCCAGCAGCCAGGGGGACAGGTTGAAGACCCAGTACTTC. Translated: CASSQGDRLKTQYF.

In its sample, this clonotype was seen many times. The rearrangement joins TRBV7-9 to TRBJ2-4; TRBD1 is a possible D gene (5 bases). V lost 2 bases and J 7 bases, leaving 15 bases between the germline ends. The CDR3 contains 15 residues. Germline V gene lookup returns CDR1 SEHNR and CDR2 FQNEAQ (reference sequence). The CDR3 coding sequence is TGTGCCAGCAGCTTAATTAGGGGCGGCTTCAACATTCAGTACTTC. Its translation: CASSLIRGGFNIQYF. Complete variable domain (other parts from reference TRBV7-9 and TRBJ2-4): DTGVSQNPRHKITKRGQNVTFRCDPISEHNRLYWYRQTLGQGPEFLTYFQNEAQLEKSRLLSDRFSAERPKGSFSTLEIQRTEQGDSAMYLCASSLIRGGFNIQYFGAGTRLSVL.

This clonotype was detected ten times or more. The genes are TRBV5-1 and TRBJ2-1, with 7 bases fitting TRBD2. The junction had 5 bases not matched to a gene; V was cut back by 1 base and J by 4 bases. The CDR3 sequence is 15 residues long. Germline V lookup: CDR1 SGHRS, CDR2 YFSETQ. DNA of the CDR3: TGCGCCAGCAGCTTGCTAGCGGAAACTTACAATGAGCAGTTCTTC. Translating gives CASSLLAETYNEQFF.

This clonotype was counted once. This rearrangement joins TRBV20-1 to TRBJ2-3, with 9 bases matching TRBD2. Germline-derived CDR1 and CDR2 are DFQATT and SNEGSKA (reference sequence). The CDR3 extends over 16 amino acids. Trimming took 8 bases from V and 4 from J; bases not matched to a gene: 16. CDR3 DNA sequence: TGCAGTCCGGGCCTTGCTAGCGGGAAAGCTCCAGATACGCAGTATTTT. It yields the protein CSPGLASGKAPDTQYF.

At least ten counts were recorded for this clonotype. The chain joins TRBV6-1 to TRBJ2-5, with 8 bases aligning to TRBD2. V was pared by 5 bases and J by 4 bases, with 9 bases of the junction left unmatched. This CDR3 contains 15 residues. Germline CDR1 MNHNS, CDR2 SASEGT. CDR3 nucleotide sequence: TGTGCCAGCAGTAGAAGCGGGAGTAGGGGAGAGACCCAGTACTTC. This sequence encodes CASSRSGSRGETQYF.

In this sample, this clonotype turned up many times. V gene TRBV11-2 combines with J gene TRBJ1-3; D uncertain. Trimming left V 3 bases short and J 8 bases short, with 11 bases between. Germline assignment: CDR1 SGHAT and CDR2 FQNNGV. The CDR3 runs to 13 residues. Here the CDR3 DNA reads TGTGCCAGCAGCTTGCGATATGGGGACACCATATATTTT. Translated, it gives CASSLRYGDTIYF. Complete variable domain (other parts from reference TRBV11-2 and TRBJ1-3): EAGVAQSPRYKIIEKRQSVAFWCNPISGHATLYWYQQILGQGPKLLIQFQNNGVVDDSQLPKDRFSAERLKGVDSTLKIQPAKLEDSAVYLCASSLRYGDTIYFGEGSWLTVV.

The J gene is TRBJ2-4, the V gene TRBV5-1; tentatively, D is TRBD1 (5 bases). This CDR3 spans 12 amino acids. CDR1 is SGHRS and CDR2 is YFSETQ in the germline V gene. V was cut by 0 bases and J by 8 bases, with 6 bases left in between. This CDR3 reads CASSLVGDIQYF. CDR3 DNA sequence: TGCGCCAGCAGCTTGGTAGGGGACATTCAGTACTTC.

This clonotype has a count of ten or more. A clone one base away is much larger, so this may be a read error. The chain joins TRBV12-3 or TRBV12-4 to TRBJ2-5, with D maybe TRBD1 (5 bases). Trimming removed 6 bases at V and 5 bases at J, with 16 bases between. The CDR3 has 14 residues. CDR3 sequence: CASSPARVGETQYF. The CDR3 nucleotides read TGTGCCAGCAGCCCCGCCAGGGTCGGGGAGACCCAGTACTTC.